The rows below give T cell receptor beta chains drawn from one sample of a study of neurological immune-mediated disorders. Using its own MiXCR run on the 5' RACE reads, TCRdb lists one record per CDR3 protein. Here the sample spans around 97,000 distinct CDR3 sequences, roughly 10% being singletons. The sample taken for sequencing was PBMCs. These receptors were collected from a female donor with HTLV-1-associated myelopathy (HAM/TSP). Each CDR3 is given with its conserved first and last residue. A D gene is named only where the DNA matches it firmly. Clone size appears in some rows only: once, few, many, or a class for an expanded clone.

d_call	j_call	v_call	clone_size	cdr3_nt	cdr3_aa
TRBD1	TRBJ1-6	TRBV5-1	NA	TGCGCCAGCAGCGCAGGACAGGGAGGCAATTCACCCCTCCACTTT	CASSAGQGGNSPLHF
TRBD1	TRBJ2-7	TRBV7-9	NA	TGTGCCAGCAGCAGGACAGGGTACGAGCAGTACTTC	CASSRTGYEQYF
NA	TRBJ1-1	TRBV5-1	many	TGCGCCAGCAGCTCTACAGGGTGGAACACTGAAGCTTTCTTT	CASSSTGWNTEAFF
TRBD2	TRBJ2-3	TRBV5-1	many	TGCGCCAGCAGTCGCTCCGGGACTAGCGGGGGAATGGTGAAGCAGTATTTT	CASSRSGTSGGMVKQYF
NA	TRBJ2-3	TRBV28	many	TGTGCCAGTACGGAGACGGACGGGGAGGATACGCAGTATTTT	CASTETDGEDTQYF
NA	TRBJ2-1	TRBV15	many	TGTGCCACCAGCAGAGATCTTCCGCGGGGCTCATTCAGCAATGAGCAGTTCTTC	CATSRDLPRGSFSNEQFF
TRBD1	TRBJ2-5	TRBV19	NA	TGTGCCAGTAGCCTCCGAGGGACAGGTCAAGAGACCCAGTACTTC	CASSLRGTGQETQYF
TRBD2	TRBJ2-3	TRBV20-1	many	TGCAGTGCTAGAGGACTAGCGGGAATCACAGATACGCAGTATTTT	CSARGLAGITDTQYF
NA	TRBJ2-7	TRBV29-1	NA	TGCAGCGCTTCCGGGACCCTTGAGGGCGAGCAGTACTTC	CSASGTLEGEQYF
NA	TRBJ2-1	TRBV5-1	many	TGCGCCAGCAGCTTTACTTGGTCCAGAGATGAGCAGTTCTTC	CASSFTWSRDEQFF
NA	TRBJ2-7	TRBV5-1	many	TGCGCCAGCAGCCCGGGGGCCGCAGGGGCCTACGAGCAGTACTTC	CASSPGAAGAYEQYF
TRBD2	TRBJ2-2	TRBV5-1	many	TGCGCCAGCAGCCCGCCGGGGCTAGCGGGGGGAAACACCGGGGAGCTGTTTTTT	CASSPPGLAGGNTGELFF
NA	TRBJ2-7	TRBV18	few	TGTGCCAGCTCACCACGAGGGGATGCCTACGAGCAGTACTTC	CASSPRGDAYEQYF
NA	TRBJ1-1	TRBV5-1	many	TGCGCCAGCAGCTTGGGAGCCGTCGCGCCTGAAGCTTTCTTT	CASSLGAVAPEAFF
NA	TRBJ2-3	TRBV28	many	TGTGCCAGTCGGAAACATACGCAGTATTTT	CASRKHTQYF
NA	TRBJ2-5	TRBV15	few	TGTGCTACCAGCCCAAATGCGGGAACCCAGTACTTC	CATSPNAGTQYF
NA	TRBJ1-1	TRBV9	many	TGTGCCAGCAGCGTAGAACCGGGACGGAGCATGAACACTGAAGCTTTCTTT	CASSVEPGRSMNTEAFF
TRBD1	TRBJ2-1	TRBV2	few	TGTGCCAGCAGTGGAGGGGACAGGGGGTACAATGAGCAGTTCTTC	CASSGGDRGYNEQFF
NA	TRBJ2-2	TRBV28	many	TGTGCCAGCAGTACAGGGTTTGTTGGCACCGGGGAGCTGTTTTTT	CASSTGFVGTGELFF
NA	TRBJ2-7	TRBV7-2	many	TGTGCCAGCAGCTCAGAGGGCAGGCGTCAGTACTTC	CASSSEGRRQYF
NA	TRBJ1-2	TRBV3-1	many	TGTGCCAGCAGCCAAGAAGAGAACGGAGGACCCAGGTGGGGCTACACCTTC	CASSQEENGGPRWGYTF
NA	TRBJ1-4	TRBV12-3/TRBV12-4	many	TGTGCCAGCAGCCGCGGGGGGGCGAATGAAAAACTGTTTTTT	CASSRGGANEKLFF
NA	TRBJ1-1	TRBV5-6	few	TGTGCCAGCAGCTTTCGGGGTTCGCTCCGCGACACTGAAGCTTTCTTT	CASSFRGSLRDTEAFF
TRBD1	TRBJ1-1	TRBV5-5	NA	TGTGCCAGCGGGACAGGGACAATGAACACTGAAGCTTTCTTT	CASGTGTMNTEAFF
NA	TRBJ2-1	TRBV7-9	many	TGTGCCAGCAGCCCCAGGACTAACAGCAATGAGCAGTTCTTC	CASSPRTNSNEQFF
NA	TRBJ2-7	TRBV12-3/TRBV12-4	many	TGTGCCAGCAGTTTAGTCGGGTTCACCTACGAGCAGTACTTC	CASSLVGFTYEQYF
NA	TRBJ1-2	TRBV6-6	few	TGTGCCAGCAGTTACAGCTGGCAACCTTCCTATGGCTACACCTTC	CASSYSWQPSYGYTF